This paragraph reports one T cell receptor (beta chain). The antigen remains unidentified. The entry originates in a study of T cell responses to AZD1222 COVID-19 vaccine. The CDR3 runs to 9 residues. Germline lookup yields CDR1 SGHTS and CDR2 YDEGEE. V dropped 5 bases and J dropped 10 bases, with 7 bases sitting between them. Produced via immunoSEQ multiplex PCR; TCRdb's table is partial and in-frame only. Counted here are approximately 74,000 clones, 83% occurring once; the ten biggest clones make up roughly 23%. The study's findings and limits: Spike-specific TCR depth and breadth grew after two AZD1222 doses. White British ancestry dominated among donors, who included more females, and clonal diversity was possibly underestimated. Only a handful of AZD1222 recipients tested seropositive at baseline. Spike-wide vaccine-associated CD4 TCRs dominated at 160-218 and 743-854.

Specimen: peripheral blood, collected 28 days after the second AZD1222 dose. The chain is built from TRBV5-8 and TRBJ2-7, with D hard to call. The sequence was obtained from an adult who received the AZD1222 COVID-19 vaccine. The CDR3 loop is CASSSLQYF. DNA for the CDR3: TGTGCCAGCAGTTCCCTACAGTACTTC.